The 30 T cell receptor beta chains reported below all come from one sample, sequenced in a study of cytomegalovirus exposure and HLA in healthy donors (dated by TCRdb to 2016 to 2017). The protocol used for the library was the immunoSEQ multiplex PCR assay. For the multiplex PCR, a mixture combining 60 forward primers for TCR Vbeta segments and 13 reverse primers for TCR Jbeta segments was used. Entries here come from immuneACCESS through TCRdb and include only in-frame sequences with V and J called. Some clones fail to appear in such tables; in the studies checked, an unresolved V gene covers under half of the shortfall, and the cause of the remainder is unknown. This sample comprises roughly 150,000 clones, roughly four fifths of them detected only once. 1.5% to 2% of the sample rests with the top ten. The source material was PBMCs. The receptor set was obtained from a woman aged 18-29 years in good health and CMV-seronegative.

V usage is TRBV5-4 and J usage is TRBJ2-1; D may be TRBD1 (6 bases). Trimming stripped 4 bases from V and 3 bases from J, with 11 bases between. The germline V gene has CDR1 SGHNT and CDR2 YYREEE (reference sequence). This CDR3 has 14 residues. The CDR3 nucleotides read TGTGCCAGCAGCCCGGGACAATTCTACAATGAGCAGTTCTTC. Translation gives CASSPGQFYNEQFF.

The V gene is TRBV5-1, the J gene TRBJ2-2, with 14 bases identical to TRBD2. J was trimmed by 4 bases and V by 2 bases; bases with no gene match: 1. This CDR3 comprises 16 residues. CDR1 and CDR2 (germline): SGHRS, YFSETQ. In nucleotides, the CDR3 is TGCGCCAGCAGCTTCGGACTAGCGGGAGGCACCGGGGAGCTGTTTTTT. It is translated as CASSFGLAGGTGELFF.

The J gene is TRBJ2-1, the V gene TRBV25-1; D might be TRBD1 (6 bases). The germline gives CDR1 MGHDK, CDR2 SYGVNS. V lost 1 base and J 2 bases, leaving 12 bases between the germline ends. The CDR3 is 16 residues long. CDR3 in amino acids: CASSELGTLTYNEQFF. The CDR3 DNA follows: TGTGCCAGCAGTGAATTGGGGACACTCACCTACAATGAGCAGTTCTTC.

This clone was detected a few times. V is TRBV30 and J is TRBJ2-3; D perhaps matches TRBD1 (6 bases). CDR1 is GTSNPN, CDR2 SVGIG, per germline (reference sequence). V gave up 4 bases and J gave up 0 bases, with 14 bases separating them. CDR3 length: 15 residues. The chain's CDR3 is CAWNPGHLSTDTQYF. In DNA, the CDR3 is TGTGCCTGGAACCCGGGACACCTAAGCACAGATACGCAGTATTTT. Full variable domain (missing parts from reference TRBV30 and TRBJ2-3): SQTIHQWPATLVQPVGSPLSLECTVEGTSNPNLYWYRQAAGRGLQLLFYSVGIGQISSEVPQNLSASRPQDRQFILSSKKLLLSDSGFYLCAWNPGHLSTDTQYFGPGTRLTVL.

The sample holds one count of this clone. The rearrangement uses TRBV6-5 and TRBJ1-2; TRBD1 is a possible D gene (5 bases). The V gene lost 2 bases and the J gene lost 7 bases, with 20 bases spanning the gap. The germline V gene encodes CDR1 MNHEY and CDR2 SVGAGI. This CDR3 region has 16 residues. The CDR3 loop is CASSYDADMNNGGYTF. CDR3 in DNA: TGTGCCAGCAGTTACGACGCGGACATGAACAACGGTGGCTACACCTTC.

Details on this clone: The same CDR3 can be traced to other DNA sequences in this sample. The chain uses TRBV25-1 and TRBJ2-3; no definite D call. Looked up from germline, CDR1 is MGHDK and CDR2 is SYGVNS. This CDR3 has 14 amino acids. Trimming stripped 2 bases from V and 2 bases from J, with 8 bases between. The CDR3 DNA sequence: TGTGCCAGCAGTGAACAGGCTATCACAGATACGCAGTATTTT. It yields the protein CASSEQAITDTQYF.

The chain combines TRBV5-1 with TRBJ2-7, with D perhaps TRBD2 (6 bases). This CDR3 spans 15 amino acids. The V gene lost 4 bases and the J gene lost 4 bases, with 18 bases spanning the gap. The V gene's germline CDR1 is SGHRS and CDR2 YFSETQ. The CDR3 reads CASSPTGLRQYEQYF. CDR3 nucleotides: TGCGCCAGCAGCCCAACGGGACTCAGACAGTACGAGCAGTACTTC.

V gene TRBV5-4 combines with J gene TRBJ2-1; 7 positions agree with TRBD2. V shed 2 bases, J shed 6 bases, and the junction held 8 bases outside the gene matches. The CDR3 loop spans 15 amino acids. CDR1 is SGHNT, CDR2 YYREEE, per germline (reference sequence). The CDR3 spells CASSLERGYINEQFF. The CDR3 coding sequence is TGTGCCAGCAGCTTAGAGCGGGGATACATCAATGAGCAGTTCTTC. Filled out from reference TRBV5-4 and TRBJ2-1, the complete variable domain reads ETGVTQSPTHLIKTRGQQVTLRCSSQSGHNTVSWYQQALGQGPQFIFQYYREEENGRGNFPPRFSGLQFPNYSSELNVNALELDDSALYLCASSLERGYINEQFFGPGTRLTVL.

The chain is built from TRBV25-1 and TRBJ1-6, with unresolved D. The CDR3 has 14 amino acids. Germline assignment: CDR1 MGHDK and CDR2 SYGVNS. Trimming stripped 5 bases from V and 5 bases from J, with 10 bases between. The CDR3 spells CASSPHANNSPLHF. Here the CDR3 DNA reads TGTGCCAGCAGTCCCCACGCGAATAATTCACCCCTCCACTTT. Full variable domain (outside the CDR3, taken from reference TRBV25-1 and TRBJ1-6): EADIYQTPRYLVIGTGKKITLECSQTMGHDKMYWYQQDPGMELHLIHYSYGVNSTEKGDLSSESTVSRIRTEHFPLTLESARPSHTSQYLCASSPHANNSPLHFGNGTRLTVT.

The sample holds one count of this clone. The chain is built from TRBV5-6 and TRBJ2-1; TRBD2 agrees at 11 bases. The CDR3 covers 17 residues. With V trimmed by 1 base and J by 2 bases, 5 bases remained unmatched. Germline values: CDR1 SGHDT, CDR2 YYEEEE. As DNA, the CDR3 is TGTGCCAGCAGCTTGATTACTAGCGGGAGCACCTACAATGAGCAGTTCTTC. Protein sequence: CASSLITSGSTYNEQFF.

The chain couples TRBV7-6 to TRBJ2-3; TRBD2 agrees at 8 bases. With V trimmed by 1 base and J by 3 bases, 9 bases remained unmatched. The CDR3 is 17 residues long. CDR1 and CDR2 from the germline V gene are SGHVS and FNYEAQ. The chain's CDR3 is CASSLVVAGSSTDTQYF. In nucleotides, the CDR3 is TGTGCCAGCAGCTTAGTGGTAGCGGGGAGCTCAACAGATACGCAGTATTTT.

V gene TRBV7-2 combines with J gene TRBJ1-2, with 8 bases matching TRBD1. Germline loops: CDR1 SGHTA, CDR2 FQGNSA. The CDR3 runs 15 residues. Germline trimming cut 5 bases from V and 4 bases from J; bases unmatched to any gene: 9. CDR3 loop: CASSDYRGQGYGYTF. CDR3 coding DNA: TGTGCCAGCAGCGATTATCGAGGACAGGGCTATGGCTACACCTTC.

This chain connects TRBV27 to TRBJ2-7; D unresolved. The CDR3 extends over 11 amino acids. V was clipped by 6 bases and J by 3 bases, with 6 bases between them. In germline, CDR1 is MNHEY, CDR2 SMNVEV (reference sequence). The CDR3 here is CASSPLYEQYF. CDR3 DNA: TGTGCCAGCAGCCCACTCTACGAGCAGTACTTC.

The chain joins TRBV2 to TRBJ1-5, with D hard to call. The V gene's germline CDR1 is SNHLY and CDR2 FYNNEI. The CDR3 is made up of 14 amino acids. V dropped 7 bases and J dropped 3 bases, with 13 bases sitting between them. The CDR3 DNA sequence: TGTGCCAGCACCAAGGAGCGAATCAATCAGCCCCAGCATTTT. Its protein is CASTKERINQPQHF.

This clone was seen a single time. The V and J genes are TRBV28 and TRBJ1-4; 8 bases are a match to TRBD1. The junction had 9 bases not matched to a gene; V was cut back by 8 bases and J by 1 base. This CDR3 spans 16 amino acids. CDR1 is MDHEN, CDR2 SYDVKM, per germline. Here the CDR3 DNA reads TGTGCCAGCCGAGGACAGGGTTTAGGAACTAATGAAAAACTGTTTTTT. Protein: CASRGQGLGTNEKLFF.

This rearrangement joins TRBV6-4 to TRBJ2-2; D ambiguous. The CDR3 is 16 amino acids. Trimming shortened V by 0 bases and J by 3 bases, and 11 bases separated the two germline ends. CDR1 MRHNA and CDR2 SNTAGT come from the germline V gene. The CDR3 bases are TGTGCCAGCAGTGACTCGCCTAGAGAGGACACCGGGGAGCTGTTTTTT. Translated: CASSDSPREDTGELFF.

This clone occurred a few times. The V call is TRBV6-6, the J call TRBJ2-3, with TRBD1 matching 7 bases. This CDR3 is 14 amino acids long. CDR1 and CDR2 (germline): MNHNY, SVGAGI (reference sequence). V lost 8 bases to trimming and J lost 2 bases; unmatched junction nucleotides: 7. CDR3 sequence reads: CASGDSIPTDTQYF. The CDR3 coding sequence is TGTGCCAGCGGGGACAGCATCCCCACAGATACGCAGTATTTT.

The chain is built from TRBV4-1 and TRBJ2-1; 9 nucleotides agree with TRBD1. The CDR3 has 17 amino acids. Germline CDR1 and CDR2: MGHRA and YSYEKL. With V trimmed by 0 bases and J by 8 bases, 11 bases remained unmatched. The CDR3 DNA sequence: TGCGCCAGCAGCCAAGATTCCCAGGGGACAGGGCTCGATGAGCAGTTCTTC. Residues: CASSQDSQGTGLDEQFF.

This clone showed up just once. The CDR3 sequence: CASGTGLETQYF. The CDR3 DNA reads as TGCGCCAGCGGGACAGGGTTAGAGACCCAGTACTTC. The chain uses TRBV10-2 and TRBJ2-5; TRBD1 matches 9 bases. V lost 8 bases to trimming and J lost 4 bases; unmatched junction nucleotides: 2. The CDR3 is 12 amino acids. Germline CDR1 is WSHSY and CDR2 is SAAADI.

The chain joins TRBV19 to TRBJ2-5; the match to TRBD2 covers 7 bases. The V gene's germline CDR1 is LNHDA and CDR2 SQIVND (reference sequence). The CDR3 extends over 16 amino acids. Trimming took 10 bases from V and 3 from J; bases not matched to a gene: 17. CDR3 protein: CATQALGWGGEETQYF. The CDR3 region has the DNA TGTGCCACCCAAGCCCTGGGGTGGGGGGGGGAAGAGACCCAGTACTTC.

In its sample, this clone was seen many times. The chain carries TRBV10-1 and TRBJ2-3; 10 nucleotides line up with TRBD1. J lost 1 base, V lost 3 bases, and 10 bases had no gene match. The CDR3 loop spans 18 amino acids. Germline CDR1 reads WNHNN; CDR2 reads SYGVQD (reference sequence). CDR3 DNA: TGCGCCAGCAGTGAAGTGGGACAGGGGTCGAAGCGCACAGATACGCAGTATTTT. It is translated as CASSEVGQGSKRTDTQYF.

The chain is built from TRBV11-2 and TRBJ1-5; D is unresolved. The CDR3 covers 15 residues. Trimming removed 1 base from V and 1 base from J, with 8 bases in between. The germline gives CDR1 SGHAT, CDR2 FQNNGV. The CDR3 nucleotides are TGTGCCAGCAGCTTAGGGGCAACCAGCAATCAGCCCCAGCATTTT. Its protein is CASSLGATSNQPQHF. The variable domain in full, completed from reference TRBV11-2 and TRBJ1-5, reads EAGVAQSPRYKIIEKRQSVAFWCNPISGHATLYWYQQILGQGPKLLIQFQNNGVVDDSQLPKDRFSAERLKGVDSTLKIQPAKLEDSAVYLCASSLGATSNQPQHFGDGTRLSIL.

The rearrangement uses TRBV6-1 and TRBJ2-1, with 7 bases identical to TRBD2. The length of the CDR3 is 15 residues. Per the germline V gene, CDR1 is MNHNS and CDR2 is SASEGT. Losses at the gene ends were 4 bases for V and 8 bases for J; bases not matched to a gene: 11. The CDR3 bases are TGTGCCAGCAGTGCCTCCCGGACTAGAATGGATGAGCAGTTCTTC. This gives the protein CASSASRTRMDEQFF.

The J gene is TRBJ1-5, the V gene TRBV6-5, with D uncertain. With 6 bases removed from V and 6 bases from J, the gap between germline ends came to 12 bases. Germline assignment: CDR1 MNHEY and CDR2 SVGAGI. The CDR3 has 13 amino acids. In DNA, the CDR3 is TGTGCCAGCAGGGGCACAGTGGGTCAGCCCCAGCATTTT. This sequence encodes CASRGTVGQPQHF.

This clone was counted a few times. The CDR3 DNA is TGTGCTAGTGGTTTGTTACTCACAGGGGTTACCGGGGAGCTGTTTTTT. Translation gives CASGLLLTGVTGELFF. The V and J genes are TRBV12-5 and TRBJ2-2; 7 bases are a match to TRBD1. Germline V CDR1 and CDR2: LGHNT, FRNRAP. CDR3 size: 16 residues. The V and J ends lost 2 bases and 5 bases, in that order; junction bases with no gene match: 8.

V usage is TRBV5-6 and J usage is TRBJ2-3; 13 bases are a match to TRBD2. CDR3 length: 17 amino acids. The germline V gene has CDR1 SGHDT and CDR2 YYEEEE. Trimming removed 4 bases from V and 2 bases from J; junction bases left unmatched: 7. CDR3: CASSPVGTSGDTDTQYF. CDR3 in DNA: TGTGCCAGCAGCCCAGTGGGGACTAGCGGGGACACAGATACGCAGTATTTT.

The chain joins TRBV11-2 to TRBJ1-4, with D perhaps TRBD1 (6 bases). With 4 bases removed from V and 4 bases from J, the gap between germline ends came to 16 bases. The length of the CDR3 is 16 residues. Germline V CDR1 and CDR2: SGHAT, FQNNGV. CDR3: CASSSYAQGGNEKLFF. Here the CDR3 DNA reads TGTGCCAGCAGCTCTTACGCACAGGGCGGTAATGAAAAACTGTTTTTT.

The rearrangement links TRBV10-2 to TRBJ2-7, with 9 bases fitting TRBD1. Germline V gives CDR1 WSHSY, CDR2 SAAADI. Unmatched junction bases numbered 6, after V lost 5 bases and J lost 1 base. The CDR3 is 15 residues long. The CDR3 region is CASSPGTGWSYEQYF. As DNA, the CDR3 is TGCGCCAGCAGTCCCGGGACAGGGTGGTCCTACGAGCAGTACTTC.

The chain employs TRBV2 and TRBJ2-1, with D unclear. The CDR3 is 14 residues long. The germline V gene encodes CDR1 SNHLY and CDR2 FYNNEI. V was cut by 10 bases and J by 3 bases, with 16 bases left in between. As DNA, the CDR3 is TGTGCCACCCAGCATCGAGGTGGCTACAATGAGCAGTTCTTC. Protein product: CATQHRGGYNEQFF.

This chain joins TRBV6-6 and TRBJ2-4; 8 bases align to TRBD1. Trimming at V came to 5 bases and at J to 0 bases, leaving 6 bases not matched to a gene. CDR3 length: 16 residues. Germline CDR1 and CDR2: MNHNY and SVGAGI (reference sequence). CDR3 DNA sequence: TGTGCCAGCAGTCCCCAGGGGGCCTTAGCCAAAAACATTCAGTACTTC. Encoded protein: CASSPQGALAKNIQYF.